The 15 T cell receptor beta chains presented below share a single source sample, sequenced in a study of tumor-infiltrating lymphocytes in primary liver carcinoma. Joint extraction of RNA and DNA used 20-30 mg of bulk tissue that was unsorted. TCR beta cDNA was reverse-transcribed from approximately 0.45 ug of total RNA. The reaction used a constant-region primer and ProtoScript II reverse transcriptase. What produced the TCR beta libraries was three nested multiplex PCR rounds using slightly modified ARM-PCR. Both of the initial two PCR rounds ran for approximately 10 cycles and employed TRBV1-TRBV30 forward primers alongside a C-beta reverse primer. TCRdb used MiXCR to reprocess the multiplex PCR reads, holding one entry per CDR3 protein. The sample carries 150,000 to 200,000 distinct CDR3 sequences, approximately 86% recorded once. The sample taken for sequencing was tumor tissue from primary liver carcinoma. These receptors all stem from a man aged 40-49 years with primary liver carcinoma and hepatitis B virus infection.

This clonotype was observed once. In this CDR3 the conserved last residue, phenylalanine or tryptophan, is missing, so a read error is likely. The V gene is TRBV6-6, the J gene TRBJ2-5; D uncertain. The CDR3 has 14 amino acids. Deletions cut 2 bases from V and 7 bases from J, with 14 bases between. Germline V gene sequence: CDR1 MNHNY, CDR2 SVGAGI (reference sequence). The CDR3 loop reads CASSYGPHHGTQYL. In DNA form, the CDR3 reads TGTGCCAGCAGTTACGGCCCTCACCACGGGACCCAGTACTTA.

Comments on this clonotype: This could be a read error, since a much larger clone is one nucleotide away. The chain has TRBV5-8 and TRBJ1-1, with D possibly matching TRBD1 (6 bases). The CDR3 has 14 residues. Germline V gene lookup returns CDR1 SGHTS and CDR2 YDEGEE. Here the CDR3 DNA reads TGTGCCACCAGCTTGTCAAGGGGGGGCAGAGTAGCTTTCTTT. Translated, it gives CATSLSRGGRVAFF.

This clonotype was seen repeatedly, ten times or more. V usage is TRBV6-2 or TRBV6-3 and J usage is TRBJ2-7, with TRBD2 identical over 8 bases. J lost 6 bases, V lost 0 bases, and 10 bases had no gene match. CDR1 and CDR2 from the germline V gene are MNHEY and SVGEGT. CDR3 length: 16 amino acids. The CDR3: CASSYSGLAGGREQYF. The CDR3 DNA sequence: TGTGCCAGCAGTTACTCAGGACTGGCGGGAGGACGCGAGCAGTACTTC.

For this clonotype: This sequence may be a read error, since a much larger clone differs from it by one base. CDR3 protein: CASSPGTGAHGQYF. The CDR3 coding sequence is TGTGCCAGCAGCCCGGGGACAGGGGCCCACGGGCAGTACTTC. The chain recombines TRBV7-9 with TRBJ2-7, with 10 bases that match TRBD1. Losses at the gene ends were 5 bases for V and 9 bases for J; bases not matched to a gene: 10. Germline CDR1 SEHNR, CDR2 FQNEAQ (reference sequence). The CDR3 length is 14 residues.

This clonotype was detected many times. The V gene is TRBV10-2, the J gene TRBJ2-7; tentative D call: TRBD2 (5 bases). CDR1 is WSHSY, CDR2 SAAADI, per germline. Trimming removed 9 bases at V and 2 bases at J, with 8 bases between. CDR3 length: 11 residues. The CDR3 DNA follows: TGCGCCAGTAGCGTGGCCTACGAGCAGTACTTC. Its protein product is CASSVAYEQYF.

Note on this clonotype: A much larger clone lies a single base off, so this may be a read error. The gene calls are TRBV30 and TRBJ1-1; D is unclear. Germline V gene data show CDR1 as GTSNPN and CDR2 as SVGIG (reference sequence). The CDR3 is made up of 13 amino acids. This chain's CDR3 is CAWSALRGTEDFF. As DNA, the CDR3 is TGTGCCTGGAGTGCCCTCAGAGGCACTGAAGATTTCTTT. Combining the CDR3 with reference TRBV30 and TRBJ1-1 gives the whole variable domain SQTIHQWPATLVQPVGSPLSLECTVEGTSNPNLYWYRQAAGRGLQLLFYSVGIGQISSEVPQNLSASRPQDRQFILSSKKLLLSDSGFYLCAWSALRGTEDFFGQGTRLTVV.

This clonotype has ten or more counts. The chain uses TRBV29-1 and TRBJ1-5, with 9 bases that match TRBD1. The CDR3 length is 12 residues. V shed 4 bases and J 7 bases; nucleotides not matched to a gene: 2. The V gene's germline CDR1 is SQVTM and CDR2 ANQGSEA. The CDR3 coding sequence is TGCAGCGTTGGGACAGGGGAACAGCCCCAGCATTTT. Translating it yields CSVGTGEQPQHF.

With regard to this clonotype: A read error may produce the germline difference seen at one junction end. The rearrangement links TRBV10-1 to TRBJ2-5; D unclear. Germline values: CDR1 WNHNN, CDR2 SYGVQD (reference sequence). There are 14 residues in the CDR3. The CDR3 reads CTSSETVTSETQYF. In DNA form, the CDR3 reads TGTACCAGCAGTGAAACCGTAACCTCGGAGACCCAGTACTTC.

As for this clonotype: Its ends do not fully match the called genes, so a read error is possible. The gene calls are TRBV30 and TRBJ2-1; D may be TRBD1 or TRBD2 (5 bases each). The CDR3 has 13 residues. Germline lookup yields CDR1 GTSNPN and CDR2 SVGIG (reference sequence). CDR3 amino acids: CAFRVATYNEQIF. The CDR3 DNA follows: TGTGCCTTCAGGGTAGCGACTTACAATGAGCAGATCTTC.

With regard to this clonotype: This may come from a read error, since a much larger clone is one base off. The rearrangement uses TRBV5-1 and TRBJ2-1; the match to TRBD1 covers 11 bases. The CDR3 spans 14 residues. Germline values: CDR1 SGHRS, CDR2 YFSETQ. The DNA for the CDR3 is TGCGCCAGCAACTTGGGGACAGGGGGCAATGAGCAGTTCTTC. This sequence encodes CASNLGTGGNEQFF. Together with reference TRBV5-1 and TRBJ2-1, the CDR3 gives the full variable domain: KAGVTQTPRYLIKTRGQQVTLSCSPISGHRSVSWYQQTPGQGLQFLFEYFSETQRNKGNFPGRFSGRQFSNSRSEMNVSTLELGDSALYLCASNLGTGGNEQFFGPGTRLTVL.

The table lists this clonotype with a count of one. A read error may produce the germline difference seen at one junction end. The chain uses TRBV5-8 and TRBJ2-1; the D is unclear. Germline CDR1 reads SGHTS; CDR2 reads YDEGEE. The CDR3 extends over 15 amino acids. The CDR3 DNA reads TGTGCCAGCAACTTGACCCTCGGCGGCTACAATGAGCAGTTCTTC. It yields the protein CASNLTLGGYNEQFF.

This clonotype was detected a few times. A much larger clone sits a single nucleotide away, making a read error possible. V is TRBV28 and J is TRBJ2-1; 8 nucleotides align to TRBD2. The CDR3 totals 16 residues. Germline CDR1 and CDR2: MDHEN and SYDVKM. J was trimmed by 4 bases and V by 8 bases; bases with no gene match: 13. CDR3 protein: CASLGFDGRDYNEQFF. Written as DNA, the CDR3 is TGTGCCAGCCTAGGGTTTGACGGGAGGGATTACAATGAGCAGTTCTTC.

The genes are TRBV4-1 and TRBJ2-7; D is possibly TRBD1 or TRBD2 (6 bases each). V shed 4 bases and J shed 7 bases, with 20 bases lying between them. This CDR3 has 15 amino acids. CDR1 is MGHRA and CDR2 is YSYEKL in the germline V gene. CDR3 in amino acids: CASSLPGEGGKEQYF. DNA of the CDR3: TGCGCCAGCAGCCTCCCTGGAGAAGGGGGGAAAGAGCAGTACTTC.

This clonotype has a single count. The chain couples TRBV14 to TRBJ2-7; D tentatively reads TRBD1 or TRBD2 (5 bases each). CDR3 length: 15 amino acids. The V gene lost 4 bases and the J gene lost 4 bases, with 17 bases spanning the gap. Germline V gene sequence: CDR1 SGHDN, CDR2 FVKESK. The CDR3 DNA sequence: TGTGCCAGCAGCCCCACGGGACGGAAAATATACGAGCAGTACTTC. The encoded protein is CASSPTGRKIYEQYF.

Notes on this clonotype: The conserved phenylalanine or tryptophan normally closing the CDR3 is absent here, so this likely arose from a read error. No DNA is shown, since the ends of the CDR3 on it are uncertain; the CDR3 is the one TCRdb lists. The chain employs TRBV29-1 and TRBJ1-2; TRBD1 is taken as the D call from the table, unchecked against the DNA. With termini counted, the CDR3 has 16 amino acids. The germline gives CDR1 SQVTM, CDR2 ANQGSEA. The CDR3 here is CSVEISQGDRDYGYTL.